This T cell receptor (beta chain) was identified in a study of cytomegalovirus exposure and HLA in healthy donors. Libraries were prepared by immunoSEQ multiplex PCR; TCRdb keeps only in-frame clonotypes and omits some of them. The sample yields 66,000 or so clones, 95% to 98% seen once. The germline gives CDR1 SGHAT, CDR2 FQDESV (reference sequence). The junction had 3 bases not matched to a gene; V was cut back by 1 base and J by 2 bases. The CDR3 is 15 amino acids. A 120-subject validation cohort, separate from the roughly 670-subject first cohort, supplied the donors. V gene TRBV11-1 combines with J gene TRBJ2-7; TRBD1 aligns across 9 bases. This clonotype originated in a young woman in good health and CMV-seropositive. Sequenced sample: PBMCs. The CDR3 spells CASSLVGQGPYEQYF. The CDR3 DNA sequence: TGTGCCAGCAGCTTAGTAGGACAGGGGCCCTACGAGCAGTACTTC.